A selection of T cell receptor beta chains follows, all from one sample in a study of OX40 agonist ivuxolimab in advanced cancers. Some clones are missing from TCRdb's copy, which holds only in-frame ones; the method was immunoSEQ multiplex PCR. Here the sample spans 74,000 or so clones, 85% to 90% being singletons. Here the sequenced sample was CD4+ or CD8+ T cells sorted from blood, taken in a trial of the OX40 agonist ivuxolimab. These receptor sequences come from an adult with an advanced solid tumor such as melanoma, head and neck, liver or kidney cancer. Both conserved end residues are part of each CDR3. The D gene is left open where the match is weak. Not all rows give a size; the values are once, few, many and, for expanded clones, a class.

V	D	size	J	CDR3	DNA
TRBV11-2	NA	NA	TRBJ2-3	CASSLTAVTDTQYF	TGTGCCAGCAGCTTAACAGCCGTTACAGATACGCAGTATTTT
TRBV6-1	NA	NA	TRBJ1-5	CASSGRGSNQPQHF	TGTGCCAGCAGTGGAAGGGGGAGCAATCAGCCCCAGCATTTT
TRBV7-9	NA	NA	TRBJ2-3	CASSSWKADTQYF	TGTGCCAGCAGCTCATGGAAAGCTGATACGCAGTATTTT
TRBV4-1	NA	few	TRBJ1-3	CASSQVDGDRNTIYF	TGCGCCAGCAGCCAAGTTGACGGAGACCGAAACACCATATATTTT
TRBV7-2	NA	NA	TRBJ2-3	CASSLRGSGTDTQYF	TGTGCCAGCAGCTTGCGGGGATCGGGCACAGATACGCAGTATTTT
TRBV19	NA	NA	TRBJ2-7	CASSITGVIAYEQYF	TGTGCCAGTAGTATAACCGGTGTCATCGCCTACGAGCAGTACTTC
TRBV4-3	NA	NA	TRBJ1-1	CASSQGRKNTEAFF	TGCGCCAGCAGCCAAGGACGGAAGAACACTGAAGCTTTCTTT
TRBV6-1	NA	NA	TRBJ1-2	CASSEAGGNYGYTF	TGTGCCAGCAGTGAAGCTGGGGGAAACTATGGCTACACCTTC
TRBV7-3	TRBD2	NA	TRBJ2-1	CASSLSGGAYNEQFF	TGTGCCAGCAGCTTAAGCGGGGGGGCCTACAATGAGCAGTTCTTC
TRBV9	NA	NA	TRBJ1-1	CASSVGWVRNTEAFF	TGTGCCAGCAGCGTAGGGTGGGTACGGAACACTGAAGCTTTCTTT
TRBV2	TRBD1	NA	TRBJ1-5	CASSRQGHNQPQHF	TGTGCCAGCAGTCGACAGGGCCACAATCAGCCCCAGCATTTT
TRBV5-1	NA	NA	TRBJ2-5	CASSYEGAQYF	TGCGCCAGCAGCTACGAGGGGGCCCAGTACTTC
TRBV6-6	TRBD1	once	TRBJ1-1	CASIRDRVAFF	TGTGCCAGTATCCGGGACAGGGTCGCTTTCTTT
TRBV5-1	TRBD1	once	TRBJ1-2	CASSSQGANYGYTF	TGCGCCAGCAGCTCACAGGGGGCTAACTATGGCTACACCTTC
TRBV28	NA	NA	TRBJ1-4	CASSLIGRNEKLFF	TGTGCCAGCAGTTTGATAGGAAGGAATGAAAAACTGTTTTTT
TRBV5-1	TRBD2	NA	TRBJ2-1	CASSLGTSGNNEQFF	TGCGCCAGCAGCCTCGGGACTAGCGGAAACAATGAGCAGTTCTTC
TRBV19	TRBD1	NA	TRBJ2-3	CASSIYRTGQTDTQYF	TGTGCCAGTAGTATTTATAGGACAGGTCAAACAGATACGCAGTATTTT
TRBV5-1	NA	NA	TRBJ1-3	CASSLVGTLIGNTIYF	TGCGCCAGCAGCTTGGTTGGGACTTTGATAGGAAACACCATATATTTT
TRBV19	NA	NA	TRBJ2-7	CASSINLGGIYEQYF	TGTGCCAGTAGTATAAACCTGGGGGGAATTTACGAGCAGTACTTC
TRBV27	TRBD1	NA	TRBJ1-6	CASSFRGHSPLHF	TGTGCCAGCAGTTTTAGGGGGCATTCACCCCTCCACTTT
TRBV19	TRBD1	once	TRBJ2-7	CASSPGGQGLTPYEQYF	TGTGCCAGTAGTCCCGGAGGACAGGGGTTGACTCCCTACGAGCAGTACTTC
TRBV28	NA	NA	TRBJ1-4	CATSSRGKGGQKLFF	TGTGCCACGTCCAGTCGGGGGAAGGGCGGGCAAAAACTGTTTTTT
TRBV5-1	NA	once	TRBJ2-1	CASSLGQGTYNEQFF	TGCGCCAGCAGCTTGGGGCAGGGCACCTACAATGAGCAGTTCTTC
TRBV19	NA	NA	TRBJ1-5	CASSINLYSNQPQHF	TGTGCCAGTAGTATAAATCTGTATAGCAATCAGCCCCAGCATTTT
TRBV19	NA	NA	TRBJ2-6	CASRGSGANVLTF	TGTGCCAGTAGAGGCTCTGGGGCCAACGTCCTGACTTTC
TRBV5-1	TRBD1	NA	TRBJ2-5	CAGSLALDRARTQYF	TGCGCCGGCAGCTTGGCCCTGGACAGGGCAAGGACCCAGTACTTC
TRBV18	NA	NA	TRBJ2-1	CASSPKIASFHNEQFF	TGTGCCAGCTCACCGAAGATCGCCAGCTTCCACAATGAGCAGTTCTTC
TRBV2	TRBD2	once	TRBJ2-2	CASSDPTSGKNTGELFF	TGTGCCAGCAGCGATCCGACTAGCGGAAAGAACACCGGGGAGCTGTTTTTT
TRBV6-4	NA	NA	TRBJ1-1	CASSFLLGMNTEAFF	TGTGCCAGCAGTTTTCTTTTGGGGATGAACACTGAAGCTTTCTTT
TRBV7-2	NA	NA	TRBJ1-1	CASSPDNLNTEAFF	TGTGCCAGCAGCCCAGACAATTTGAACACTGAAGCTTTCTTT
TRBV5-6	NA	NA	TRBJ2-7	CASSVGPSGSYEQYF	TGTGCCAGCAGCGTCGGACCGTCGGGATCGTACGAGCAGTACTTC
TRBV18	TRBD1	NA	TRBJ2-5	CASSPLGTAQETQYF	TGTGCCAGCTCACCACTCGGGACAGCTCAAGAGACCCAGTACTTC
TRBV4-2	NA	NA	TRBJ2-5	CASSHGLEETQYF	TGTGCCAGCAGCCATGGACTCGAAGAGACCCAGTACTTC
TRBV7-8	NA	once	TRBJ1-1	CASSLGQVKNTEAFF	TGTGCCAGCAGCTTGGGCCAGGTGAAGAACACTGAAGCTTTCTTT
TRBV30	NA	NA	TRBJ1-5	CAWSDASHVRPQHF	TGTGCCTGGAGTGACGCCAGCCACGTTAGGCCCCAGCATTTT
TRBV5-8	NA	NA	TRBJ2-3	CASSLDGEGTDTQYF	TGTGCCAGCAGCTTGGACGGGGAGGGCACAGATACGCAGTATTTT
TRBV7-6	NA	NA	TRBJ2-6	CASTSRSGANVLTF	TGTGCCAGCACATCCCGCTCTGGGGCCAACGTCCTGACTTTC
TRBV5-1	NA	once	TRBJ2-5	CASSLGPNGPQETQYF	TGCGCCAGCAGCTTGGGCCCTAACGGACCCCAAGAGACCCAGTACTTC
TRBV18	NA	NA	TRBJ1-1	CASSDRNLMTEAFF	TGTGCCAGCTCGGACAGAAACCTGATGACTGAAGCTTTCTTT
TRBV7-2	NA	few	TRBJ2-1	CASSLVGGANEQFF	TGTGCCAGCAGCTTAGTAGGGGGAGCTAATGAGCAGTTCTTC
TRBV4-2	NA	NA	TRBJ2-3	CASSQAGVTDTQYF	TGTGCCAGCAGCCAAGCAGGGGTCACAGATACGCAGTATTTT
TRBV18	TRBD2	NA	TRBJ2-5	CASSPLGTSGTGGQETQYF	TGTGCCAGCTCACCTCTCGGGACTAGCGGGACGGGAGGCCAAGAGACCCAGTACTTC
TRBV29-1	NA	NA	TRBJ2-7	CSVEEAAAYEQYF	TGCAGCGTTGAAGAGGCCGCGGCGTACGAGCAGTACTTC
TRBV19	TRBD1	NA	TRBJ2-7	CASSKGQGAYEQYF	TGTGCCAGTAGTAAGGGACAGGGGGCCTACGAGCAGTACTTC
TRBV15	NA	NA	TRBJ1-5	CATSRVLYQPQHF	TGTGCCACCAGCAGGGTCCTTTATCAGCCCCAGCATTTT
TRBV6-5	NA	NA	TRBJ1-3	CASSYSEDYSGNTIYF	TGTGCCAGCAGTTACTCGGAAGATTACTCTGGAAACACCATATATTTT
TRBV7-3	TRBD1	NA	TRBJ1-1	CASSPQGRLPMNTEAFF	TGTGCCAGCAGCCCACAGGGGAGACTTCCTATGAACACTGAAGCTTTCTTT
TRBV5-4	NA	once	TRBJ2-2	CASSLAWDAGELFF	TGTGCCAGCAGCTTGGCCTGGGATGCCGGGGAGCTGTTTTTT
TRBV7-9	TRBD1	NA	TRBJ2-7	CASSPRQGTYEQYF	TGTGCCAGCAGCCCCAGACAGGGAACCTACGAGCAGTACTTC
TRBV30	NA	few	TRBJ1-2	CAWSVAGGGRIYGYTF	TGTGCCTGGAGTGTAGCTGGCGGGGGGCGAATCTATGGCTACACCTTC
TRBV5-1	TRBD2	NA	TRBJ2-7	CASSSGLAGSYEQYF	TGCGCCAGCAGCTCGGGACTAGCGGGCTCCTACGAGCAGTACTTC
TRBV4-3	TRBD1	NA	TRBJ2-5	CASSQGGQGAETQYF	TGCGCCAGCAGCCAAGGGGGACAGGGAGCGGAGACCCAGTACTTC
TRBV19	NA	NA	TRBJ2-2	CASRTGLNTGELFF	TGTGCCAGTAGAACTGGACTAAACACCGGGGAGCTGTTTTTT
TRBV7-2	NA	NA	TRBJ1-6	CASSLAQGNSPLHF	TGTGCCAGCAGCTTAGCTCAGGGAAATTCACCCCTCCACTTT
TRBV4-2	NA	NA	TRBJ1-2	CASSQEGDSGYTF	TGTGCCAGCAGCCAAGAAGGGGATTCTGGCTACACCTTC
TRBV4-2	NA	NA	TRBJ2-2	CASSQERLNGGALNTGELFF	TGTGCCAGCAGCCAAGAAAGATTGAATGGCGGGGCGCTGAACACCGGGGAGCTGTTTTTT
TRBV18	NA	NA	TRBJ2-7	CASSPGTSFLSEQYF	TGTGCCAGCTCCCCCGGGACATCCTTCCTATCCGAGCAGTACTTC
TRBV28	NA	NA	TRBJ1-3	CASSLLVSSGNTIYF	TGTGCCAGCAGTTTATTGGTGAGCTCTGGAAACACCATATATTTT
TRBV6-6	NA	NA	TRBJ1-1	CASTLDKQGTEAFF	TGTGCCAGCACTCTTGACAAACAGGGCACTGAAGCTTTCTTT
TRBV7-2	NA	NA	TRBJ2-2	CASSLAGSAPGELFF	TGTGCCAGCAGCTTAGCGGGGAGCGCTCCCGGGGAGCTGTTTTTT